The next 9 T cell receptor beta chains were all read from a single sample in a study of CD8 T cells in Susac syndrome. RNA, at roughly 0.45 to 1 ug, was reverse transcribed with random hexamers. One entry per CDR3 protein, called by TCRdb with MiXCR from the immunoSEQ multiplex PCR reads. The data contain around 200,000 distinct CDR3 sequences, roughly 94% of them singletons. The sequencing input was CD4+ T cells from PBMCs. The receptor source for this set is a human donor in good health.

This clonotype was observed once. V is TRBV10-3 and J is TRBJ1-2; weak D call: TRBD1 (5 bases). This CDR3 spans 13 amino acids. With 7 bases removed from V and 3 bases from J, the gap between germline ends came to 12 bases. In germline, CDR1 is ENHRY, CDR2 SYGVKD. The CDR3 DNA is TGTGCCATCACTGTGACAGTAGACTATGGCTACACCTTC. Its translation: CAITVTVDYGYTF.

The chain uses TRBV20-1 and TRBJ2-1, with 8 bases matching TRBD2. The CDR3 runs 15 residues. Trimming cost V 2 bases and J 7 bases; bases outside gene matches: 10. The germline CDR1 and CDR2 sequences are DFQATT and SNEGSKA (reference sequence). The CDR3 reads CSARTGAGVSNEQFF. The CDR3 nucleotides are TGCAGTGCTAGAACCGGAGCGGGAGTTAGTAATGAGCAGTTCTTC.

The V gene is TRBV29-1, the J gene TRBJ1-1; unclear D gene. Germline CDR1 SQVTM, CDR2 ANQGSEA. The CDR3 is made up of 10 amino acids. V lost 7 bases and J 1 base, leaving 4 bases between the germline ends. CDR3 coding DNA: TGCAGCGGAGAGAACACTGAAGCTTTCTTT. As protein: CSGENTEAFF.

V and J are TRBV27 and TRBJ1-1; 11 bases map to TRBD1. This CDR3 has 14 amino acids. After removal of 8 bases from V and 11 bases from J, the junction contained 13 bases not matched to a gene. Germline lookup yields CDR1 MNHEY and CDR2 SMNVEV (reference sequence). This CDR3 reads CASVSRDRGRNAFF. Here the CDR3 DNA reads TGTGCCAGCGTATCGCGGGACAGGGGGAGAAATGCTTTCTTT.

Worth noting for this clonotype: The junction departs from germline at one end; a sequencing error may be responsible. The chain employs TRBV29-1 and TRBJ2-1; either TRBD1 or TRBD2 may fit D (6 bases each). The CDR3 has 10 residues. The germline CDR1 and CDR2 sequences are SQVTM and ANQGSEA. CDR3 bases: TGCAGCGTGGAAGAGGGGGGGCAGTTCTTC. It specifies CSVEEGGQFF.

The chain employs TRBV6-2 or TRBV6-3 and TRBJ1-1; D gene ambiguous. Germline lookup yields CDR1 MNHEY and CDR2 SVGEGT. This CDR3 comprises 14 residues. V lost 5 bases to trimming and J lost 5 bases, with 15 bases between them. The CDR3 DNA reads TGTGCCAGCAGTCCCTTGGACGGTAGGACTGAAGCTTTCTTT. Translating it yields CASSPLDGRTEAFF.

The J gene is TRBJ2-6, the V gene TRBV7-3; D call uncertain. Germline V gives CDR1 SGHTA, CDR2 FQGTGA. The ends were cut back, 5 bases at V and 1 base at J, with 9 bases in the middle. The CDR3 is 15 amino acids. The CDR3 sequence is CASSPDTSGANVLTF. CDR3 sequence (DNA): TGTGCCAGCAGCCCCGACACTTCTGGGGCCAACGTCCTGACTTTC.

The rearrangement links TRBV3-1 to TRBJ1-2; D is unresolved. CDR3 length equals 13 residues. Germline CDR1 and CDR2: LGHDT and YNNKEL (reference sequence). The germline V and J ends were trimmed by 6 bases and 4 bases, with 12 bases remaining between them. CDR3 protein: CASSYDGPYGYTF. The DNA of the CDR3 is TGTGCCAGCAGTTACGACGGACCCTATGGCTACACCTTC.

The chain combines TRBV5-1 with TRBJ2-1, with D perhaps TRBD2 (6 bases). CDR1 is SGHRS and CDR2 is YFSETQ in the germline V gene. The CDR3 runs to 12 residues. The germline V and J ends were trimmed by 5 bases and 10 bases, with 13 bases remaining between them. The CDR3 loop reads CASSLNSGEQFF. CDR3 DNA sequence: TGCGCCAGCAGTCTAAATAGCGGCGAGCAGTTCTTC.